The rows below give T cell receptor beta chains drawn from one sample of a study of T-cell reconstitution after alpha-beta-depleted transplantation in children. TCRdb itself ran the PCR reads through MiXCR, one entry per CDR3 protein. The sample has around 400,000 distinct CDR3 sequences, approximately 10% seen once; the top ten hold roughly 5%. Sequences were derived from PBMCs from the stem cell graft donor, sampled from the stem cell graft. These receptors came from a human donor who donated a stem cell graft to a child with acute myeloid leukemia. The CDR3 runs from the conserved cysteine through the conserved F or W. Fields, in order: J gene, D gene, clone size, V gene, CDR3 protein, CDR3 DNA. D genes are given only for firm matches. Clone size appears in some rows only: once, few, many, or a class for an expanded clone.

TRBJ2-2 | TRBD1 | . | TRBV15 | CATSRDRGAGELFF | TGTGCCACCAGTAGGGACAGGGGGGCCGGGGAGCTGTTTTTT
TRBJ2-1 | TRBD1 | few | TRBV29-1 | CSVAVTGGNEQFF | TGCAGCGTTGCCGTGACAGGGGGCAATGAGCAGTTCTTC
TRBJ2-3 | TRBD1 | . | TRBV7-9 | CASRWTGARETQYF | TGTGCCAGCAGGTGGACAGGGGCCAGGGAGACGCAGTATTTT
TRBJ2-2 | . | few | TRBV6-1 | CASSEALPDYTNTGELFF | TGTGCCAGCAGTGAAGCGCTTCCGGACTATACGAACACCGGGGAGCTGTTTTTT
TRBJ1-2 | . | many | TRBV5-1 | CASSFLDRRHNYGYTF | TGCGCCAGCAGCTTCCTAGACAGGCGACATAACTATGGCTACACCTTC
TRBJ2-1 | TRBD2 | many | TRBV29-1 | CSVESRTSHEQFF | TGCAGCGTTGAATCCAGGACTAGCCATGAGCAGTTCTTC
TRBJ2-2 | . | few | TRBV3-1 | CASSQVQTAYTGELFF | TGTGCCAGCAGCCAGGTCCAGACAGCGTATACCGGGGAGCTGTTTTTT
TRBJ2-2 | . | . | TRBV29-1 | CSADDPTWRTGELFF | TGCAGCGCCGACGACCCAACCTGGAGGACCGGGGAGCTGTTTTTT
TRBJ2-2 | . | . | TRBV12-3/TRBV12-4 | CATSSSSNTGELFF | TGTGCCACCTCTAGCAGTTCGAACACCGGCGAGCTGTTTTTT
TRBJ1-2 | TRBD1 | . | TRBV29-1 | CSASGGPNYGYTF | TGCAGCGCGTCAGGGGGCCCTAACTATGGCTACACCTTC
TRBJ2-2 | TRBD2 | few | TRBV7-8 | CASSRGLAGFTGELFF | TGTGCCAGCAGCCGGGGACTAGCGGGATTCACCGGGGAGCTGTTTTTT
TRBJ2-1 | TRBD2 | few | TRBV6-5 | CASSYGTSDHEQFF | TGTGCCAGCAGTTATGGGACTAGCGACCATGAGCAGTTCTTC